This TCR beta chain was sequenced in a study of blood T cell repertoires in COVID-19. TCRdb's table, derived via immunoSEQ multiplex PCR, lists solely in-frame clones and lacks some. The sample contains approximately 350,000 clones, 75% to 90% of which appear only once. What was sequenced was peripheral blood. This TCR was recovered from a woman between 45 and 60 years old with COVID-19, enrolled during active disease.

CDR3 DNA sequence: TGTGCCAGCAGTGAAGAAGGCCGATCGGGCGAGCAGTACTTC. It specifies CASSEEGRSGEQYF. The chain recombines TRBV2 with TRBJ2-7; D call uncertain. Trimming took off 1 base at V and 6 bases at J, with 13 bases between the two ends. Germline CDR1 SNHLY, CDR2 FYNNEI. This CDR3 spans 14 amino acids.